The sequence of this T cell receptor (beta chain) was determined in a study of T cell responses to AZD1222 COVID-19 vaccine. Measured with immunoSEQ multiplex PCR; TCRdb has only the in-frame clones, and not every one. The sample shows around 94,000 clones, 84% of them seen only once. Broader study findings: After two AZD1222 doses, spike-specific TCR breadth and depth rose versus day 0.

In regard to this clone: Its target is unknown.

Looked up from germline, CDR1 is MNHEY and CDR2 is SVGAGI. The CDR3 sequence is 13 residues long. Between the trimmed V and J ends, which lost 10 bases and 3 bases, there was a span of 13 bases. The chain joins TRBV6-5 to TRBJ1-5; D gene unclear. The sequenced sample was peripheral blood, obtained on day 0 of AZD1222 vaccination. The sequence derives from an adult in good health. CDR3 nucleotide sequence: TGTGCCACCCGTTGGAGATTCAATCAGCCCCAGCATTTT. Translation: CATRWRFNQPQHF.